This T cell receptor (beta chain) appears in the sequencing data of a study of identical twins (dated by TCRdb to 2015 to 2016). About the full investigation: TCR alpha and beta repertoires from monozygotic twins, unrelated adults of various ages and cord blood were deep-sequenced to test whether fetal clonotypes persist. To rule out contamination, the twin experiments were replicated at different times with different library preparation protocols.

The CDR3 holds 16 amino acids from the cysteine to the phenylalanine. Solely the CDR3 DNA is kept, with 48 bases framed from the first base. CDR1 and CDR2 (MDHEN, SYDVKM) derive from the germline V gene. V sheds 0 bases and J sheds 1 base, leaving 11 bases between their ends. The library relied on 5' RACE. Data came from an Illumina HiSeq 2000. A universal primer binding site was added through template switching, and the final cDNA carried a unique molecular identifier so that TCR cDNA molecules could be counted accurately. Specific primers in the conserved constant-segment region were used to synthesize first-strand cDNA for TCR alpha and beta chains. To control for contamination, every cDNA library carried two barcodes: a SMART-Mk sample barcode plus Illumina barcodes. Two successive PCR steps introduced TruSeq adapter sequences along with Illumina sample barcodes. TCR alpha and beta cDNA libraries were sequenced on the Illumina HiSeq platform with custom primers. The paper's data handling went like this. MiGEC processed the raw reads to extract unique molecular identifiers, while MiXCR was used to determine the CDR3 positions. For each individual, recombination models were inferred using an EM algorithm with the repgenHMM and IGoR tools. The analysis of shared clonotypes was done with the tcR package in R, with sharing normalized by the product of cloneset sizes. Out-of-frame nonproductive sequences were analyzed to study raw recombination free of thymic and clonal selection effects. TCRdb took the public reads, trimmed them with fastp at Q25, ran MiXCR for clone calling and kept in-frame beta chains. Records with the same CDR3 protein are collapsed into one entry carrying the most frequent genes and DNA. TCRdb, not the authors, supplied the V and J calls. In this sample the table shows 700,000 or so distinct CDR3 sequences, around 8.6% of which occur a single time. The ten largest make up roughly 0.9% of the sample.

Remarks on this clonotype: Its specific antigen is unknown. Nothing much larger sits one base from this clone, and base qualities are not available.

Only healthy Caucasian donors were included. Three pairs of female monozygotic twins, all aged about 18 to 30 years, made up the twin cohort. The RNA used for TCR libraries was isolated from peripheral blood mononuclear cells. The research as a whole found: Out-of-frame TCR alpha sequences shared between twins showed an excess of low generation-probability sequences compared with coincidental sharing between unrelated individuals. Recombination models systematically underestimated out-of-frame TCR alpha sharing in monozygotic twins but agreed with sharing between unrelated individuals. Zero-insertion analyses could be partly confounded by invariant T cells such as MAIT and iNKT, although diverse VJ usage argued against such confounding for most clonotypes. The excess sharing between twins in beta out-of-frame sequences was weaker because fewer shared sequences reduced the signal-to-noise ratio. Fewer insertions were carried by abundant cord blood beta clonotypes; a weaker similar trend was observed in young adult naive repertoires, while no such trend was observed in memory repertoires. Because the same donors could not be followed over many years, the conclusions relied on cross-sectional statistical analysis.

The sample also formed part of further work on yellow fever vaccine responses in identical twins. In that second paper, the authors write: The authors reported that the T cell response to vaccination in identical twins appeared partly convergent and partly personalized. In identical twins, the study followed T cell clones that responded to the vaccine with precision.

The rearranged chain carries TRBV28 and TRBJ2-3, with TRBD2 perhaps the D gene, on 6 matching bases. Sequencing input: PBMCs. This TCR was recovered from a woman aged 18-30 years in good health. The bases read TGTGCCAGCAGTTTATGGGGACTCACTCGCACAGATACGCAGTATTTT. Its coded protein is CASSLWGLTRTDTQYF.